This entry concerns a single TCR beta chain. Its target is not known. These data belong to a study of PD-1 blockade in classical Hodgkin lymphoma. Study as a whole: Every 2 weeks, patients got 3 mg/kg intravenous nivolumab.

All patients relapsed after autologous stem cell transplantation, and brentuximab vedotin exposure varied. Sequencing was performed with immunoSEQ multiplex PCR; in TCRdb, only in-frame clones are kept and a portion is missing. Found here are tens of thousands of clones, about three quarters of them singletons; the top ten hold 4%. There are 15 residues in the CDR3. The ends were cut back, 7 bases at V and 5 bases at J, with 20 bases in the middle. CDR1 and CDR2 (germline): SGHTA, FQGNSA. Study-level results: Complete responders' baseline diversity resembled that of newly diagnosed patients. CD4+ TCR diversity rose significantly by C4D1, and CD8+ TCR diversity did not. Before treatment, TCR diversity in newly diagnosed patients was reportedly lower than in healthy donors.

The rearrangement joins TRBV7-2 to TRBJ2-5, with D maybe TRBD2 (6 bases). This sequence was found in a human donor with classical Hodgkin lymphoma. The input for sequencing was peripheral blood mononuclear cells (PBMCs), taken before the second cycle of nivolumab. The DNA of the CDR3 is TGTGCCAGCAACACCGATGGATGGGCGGGGGAGACCCAGTACTTC. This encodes CASNTDGWAGETQYF. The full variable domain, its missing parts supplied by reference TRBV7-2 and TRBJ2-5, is GAGVSQSPSNKVTEKGKDVELRCDPISGHTALYWYRQSLGQGLEFLIYFQGNSAPDKSGLPSDRFSAERTGGSVSTLTIQRTQQEDSAVYLCASNTDGWAGETQYFGPGTRLLVL.